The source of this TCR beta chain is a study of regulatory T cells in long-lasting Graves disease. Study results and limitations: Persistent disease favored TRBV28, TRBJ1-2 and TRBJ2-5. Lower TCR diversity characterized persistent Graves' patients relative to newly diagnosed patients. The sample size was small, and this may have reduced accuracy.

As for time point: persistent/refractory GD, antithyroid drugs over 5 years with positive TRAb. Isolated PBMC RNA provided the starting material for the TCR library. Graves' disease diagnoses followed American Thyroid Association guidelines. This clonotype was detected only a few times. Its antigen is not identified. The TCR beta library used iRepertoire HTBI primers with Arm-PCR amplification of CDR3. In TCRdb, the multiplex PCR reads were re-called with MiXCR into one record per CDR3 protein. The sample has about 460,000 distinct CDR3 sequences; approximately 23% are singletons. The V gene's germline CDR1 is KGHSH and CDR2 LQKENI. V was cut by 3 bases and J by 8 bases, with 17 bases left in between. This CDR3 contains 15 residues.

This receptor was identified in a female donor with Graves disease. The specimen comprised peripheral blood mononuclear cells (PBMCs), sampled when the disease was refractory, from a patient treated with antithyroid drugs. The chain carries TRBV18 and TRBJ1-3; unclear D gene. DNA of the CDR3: TGTGCCAGCTCACCGCCGACCCCAAATAGGGACACCATATATTTT. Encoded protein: CASSPPTPNRDTIYF.